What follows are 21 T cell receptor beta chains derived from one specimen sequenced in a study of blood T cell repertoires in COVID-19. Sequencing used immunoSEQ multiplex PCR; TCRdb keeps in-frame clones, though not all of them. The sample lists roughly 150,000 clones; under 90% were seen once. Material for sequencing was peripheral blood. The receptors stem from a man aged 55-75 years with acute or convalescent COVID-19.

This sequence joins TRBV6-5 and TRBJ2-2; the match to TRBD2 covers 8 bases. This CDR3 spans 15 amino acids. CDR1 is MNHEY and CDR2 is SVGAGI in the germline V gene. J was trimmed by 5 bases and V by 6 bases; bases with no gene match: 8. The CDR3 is CASSRGPSGTGELFF. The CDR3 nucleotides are TGTGCCAGCAGCCGAGGACCTAGCGGGACCGGGGAGCTGTTTTTT.

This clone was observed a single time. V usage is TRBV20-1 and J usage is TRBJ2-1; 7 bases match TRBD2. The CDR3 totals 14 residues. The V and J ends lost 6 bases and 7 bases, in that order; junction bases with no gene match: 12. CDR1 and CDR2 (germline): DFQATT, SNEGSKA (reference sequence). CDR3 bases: TGCAGTGCCAGTGGGAGGGCCAAGTCGAATGAGCAGTTCTTC. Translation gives CSASGRAKSNEQFF.

Here the CDR3 reads CASSSPLANEQFF. CDR3 nucleotides: TGTGCCAGCAGCTCACCCTTGGCCAATGAGCAGTTCTTC. The V gene is TRBV7-2, the J gene TRBJ2-1; D gene uncertain. V was cut by 4 bases and J by 6 bases, with 10 bases left in between. The germline V gene encodes CDR1 SGHTA and CDR2 FQGNSA. The CDR3 extends over 13 amino acids.

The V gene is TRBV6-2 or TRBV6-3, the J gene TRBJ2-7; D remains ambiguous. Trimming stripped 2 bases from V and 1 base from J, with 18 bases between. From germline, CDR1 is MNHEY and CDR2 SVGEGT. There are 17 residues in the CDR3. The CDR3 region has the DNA TGTGCCAGCAGTTACGATCCCCAGGCAATTACTTCCTACGAGCAGTACTTC. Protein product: CASSYDPQAITSYEQYF.

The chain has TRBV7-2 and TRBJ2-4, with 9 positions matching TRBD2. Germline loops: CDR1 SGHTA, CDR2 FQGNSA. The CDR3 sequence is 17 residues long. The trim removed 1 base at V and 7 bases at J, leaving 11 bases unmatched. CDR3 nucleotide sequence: TGTGCCAGCAGCTTAGAACCTAGCGGGGTTCGTGGCAACATTCAGTACTTC. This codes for CASSLEPSGVRGNIQYF.

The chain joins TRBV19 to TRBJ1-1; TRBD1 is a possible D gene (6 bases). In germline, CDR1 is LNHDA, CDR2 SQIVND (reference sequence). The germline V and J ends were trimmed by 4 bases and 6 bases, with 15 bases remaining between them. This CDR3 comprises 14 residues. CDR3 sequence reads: CASSTRQPGAEAFF. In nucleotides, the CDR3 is TGTGCCAGTAGTACCCGACAGCCAGGGGCTGAAGCTTTCTTT. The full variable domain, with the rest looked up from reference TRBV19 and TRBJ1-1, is DGGITQSPKYLFRKEGQNVTLSCEQNLNHDAMYWYRQDPGQGLRLIYYSQIVNDFQKGDIAEGYSVSREKKESFPLTVTSAQKNPTAFYLCASSTRQPGAEAFFGQGTRLTVV.

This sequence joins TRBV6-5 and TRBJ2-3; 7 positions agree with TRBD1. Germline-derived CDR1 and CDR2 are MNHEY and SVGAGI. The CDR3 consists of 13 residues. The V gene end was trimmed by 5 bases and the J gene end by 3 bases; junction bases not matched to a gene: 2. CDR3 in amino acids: CASSIQGTDTQYF. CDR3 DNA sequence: TGTGCCAGCAGTATACAGGGGACAGATACGCAGTATTTT.

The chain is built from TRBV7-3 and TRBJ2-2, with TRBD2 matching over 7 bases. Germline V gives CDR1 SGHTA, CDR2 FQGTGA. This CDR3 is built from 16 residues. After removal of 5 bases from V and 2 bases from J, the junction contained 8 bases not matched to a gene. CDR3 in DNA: TGTGCCAGCAGCGAGCGGGGACTCCCAAACACCGGGGAGCTGTTTTTT. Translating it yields CASSERGLPNTGELFF.

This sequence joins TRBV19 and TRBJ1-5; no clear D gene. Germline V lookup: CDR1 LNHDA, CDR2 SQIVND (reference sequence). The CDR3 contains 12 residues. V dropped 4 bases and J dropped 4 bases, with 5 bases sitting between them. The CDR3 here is CASSTVNQPQHF. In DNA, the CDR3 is TGTGCCAGTAGTACAGTGAATCAGCCCCAGCATTTT.

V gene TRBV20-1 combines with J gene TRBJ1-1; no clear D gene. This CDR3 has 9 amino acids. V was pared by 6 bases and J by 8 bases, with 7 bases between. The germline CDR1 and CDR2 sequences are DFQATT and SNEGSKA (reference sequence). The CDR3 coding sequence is TGCAGTGCATCGGGAGAAGCTTTCTTT. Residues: CSASGEAFF.

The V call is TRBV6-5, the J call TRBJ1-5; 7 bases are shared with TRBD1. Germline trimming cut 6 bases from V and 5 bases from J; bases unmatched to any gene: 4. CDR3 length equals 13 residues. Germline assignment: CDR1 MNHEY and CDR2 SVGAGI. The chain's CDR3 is CASRTGPYQPQHF. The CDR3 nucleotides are TGTGCCAGCAGGACAGGGCCATATCAGCCCCAGCATTTT.

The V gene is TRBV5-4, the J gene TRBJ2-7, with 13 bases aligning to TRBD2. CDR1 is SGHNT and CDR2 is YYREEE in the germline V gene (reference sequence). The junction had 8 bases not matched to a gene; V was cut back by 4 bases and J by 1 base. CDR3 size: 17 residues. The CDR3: CASSPRTSGSLSYEQYF. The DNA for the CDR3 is TGTGCCAGCAGCCCCCGGACTAGCGGGAGCCTATCCTACGAGCAGTACTTC.

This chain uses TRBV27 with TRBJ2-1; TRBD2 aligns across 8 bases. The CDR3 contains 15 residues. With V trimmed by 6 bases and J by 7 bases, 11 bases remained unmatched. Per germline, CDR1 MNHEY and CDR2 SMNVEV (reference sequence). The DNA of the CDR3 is TGTGCCAGCAGCTCATGGGGCGGGGGGATTAATGAGCAGTTCTTC. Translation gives CASSSWGGGINEQFF.

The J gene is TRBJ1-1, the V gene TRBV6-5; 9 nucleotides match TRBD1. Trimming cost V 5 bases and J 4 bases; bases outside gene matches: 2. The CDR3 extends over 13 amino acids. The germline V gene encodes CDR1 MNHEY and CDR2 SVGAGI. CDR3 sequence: CASSTGQGTEAFF. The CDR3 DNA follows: TGTGCCAGCAGTACGGGACAGGGCACTGAAGCTTTCTTT.

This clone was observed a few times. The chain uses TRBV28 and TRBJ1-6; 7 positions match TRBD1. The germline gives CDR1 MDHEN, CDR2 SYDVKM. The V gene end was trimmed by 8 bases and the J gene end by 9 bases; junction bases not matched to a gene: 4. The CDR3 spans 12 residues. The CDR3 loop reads CASRDSPSPLHF. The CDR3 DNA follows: TGTGCCAGCCGGGACAGCCCTTCACCCCTCCACTTT.

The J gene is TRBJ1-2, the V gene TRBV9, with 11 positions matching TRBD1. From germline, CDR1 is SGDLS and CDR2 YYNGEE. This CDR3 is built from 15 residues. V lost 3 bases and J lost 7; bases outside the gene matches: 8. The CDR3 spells CASSAQGQGAGGYTF. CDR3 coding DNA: TGTGCCAGCAGCGCCCAAGGACAGGGGGCTGGTGGCTACACCTTC.

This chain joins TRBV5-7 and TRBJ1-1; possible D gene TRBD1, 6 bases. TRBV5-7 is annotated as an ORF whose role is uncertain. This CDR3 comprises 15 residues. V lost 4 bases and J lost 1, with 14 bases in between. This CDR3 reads CASSLGGQGNTEAFF. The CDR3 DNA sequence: TGTGCCAGCAGCCTGGGGGGGCAGGGGAACACTGAAGCTTTCTTT.

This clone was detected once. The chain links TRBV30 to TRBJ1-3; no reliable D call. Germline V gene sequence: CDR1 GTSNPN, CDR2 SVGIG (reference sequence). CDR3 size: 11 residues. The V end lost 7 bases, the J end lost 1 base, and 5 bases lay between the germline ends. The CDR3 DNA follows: TGTGCCTTCCTTTCTGGAAACACCATATATTTT. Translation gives CAFLSGNTIYF.

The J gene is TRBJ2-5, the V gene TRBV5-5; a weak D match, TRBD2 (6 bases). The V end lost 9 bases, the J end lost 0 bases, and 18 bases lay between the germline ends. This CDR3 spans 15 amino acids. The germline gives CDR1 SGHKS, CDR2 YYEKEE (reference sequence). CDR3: CATFTGVGYQETQYF. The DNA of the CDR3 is TGTGCCACTTTTACGGGGGTGGGGTACCAAGAGACCCAGTACTTC. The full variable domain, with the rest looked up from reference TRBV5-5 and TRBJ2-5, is DAGVTQSPTHLIKTRGQQVTLRCSPISGHKSVSWYQQVLGQGPQFIFQYYEKEERGRGNFPDRFSARQFPNYSSELNVNALLLGDSALYLCATFTGVGYQETQYFGPGTRLLVL.

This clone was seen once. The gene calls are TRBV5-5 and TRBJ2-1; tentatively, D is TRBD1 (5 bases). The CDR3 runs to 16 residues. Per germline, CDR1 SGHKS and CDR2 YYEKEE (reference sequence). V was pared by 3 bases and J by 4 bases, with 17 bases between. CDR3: CASSSSPGNLYNEQFF. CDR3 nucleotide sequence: TGTGCCAGCAGCTCCTCGCCAGGGAACCTATACAATGAGCAGTTCTTC. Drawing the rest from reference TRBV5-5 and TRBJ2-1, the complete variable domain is DAGVTQSPTHLIKTRGQQVTLRCSPISGHKSVSWYQQVLGQGPQFIFQYYEKEERGRGNFPDRFSARQFPNYSSELNVNALLLGDSALYLCASSSSPGNLYNEQFFGPGTRLTVL.

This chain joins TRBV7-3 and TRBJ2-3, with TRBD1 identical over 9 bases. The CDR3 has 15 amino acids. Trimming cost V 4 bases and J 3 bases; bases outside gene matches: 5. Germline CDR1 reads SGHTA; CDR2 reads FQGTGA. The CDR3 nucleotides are TGTGCCAGCAGCTCAAGGACAGGGGCGACAGATACGCAGTATTTT. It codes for CASSSRTGATDTQYF.